The sequence of this T cell receptor (beta chain) was determined in a study of molecular identifiers for immune sequencing clone quantification. Study-wide results and caveats: Spiked Jurkat TCR RNA equivalent to one cell was reportedly detectable in one million naive cells.

Sorted cells numbering 20,000 to 1,000,000, with 10%, 30% or 50% RNA, yielded the naive CD8 libraries. Based on a CD8+CD4-CCR7+CD45RA+ profile, naive CD8 T cells were sorted. This clonotype was counted at least ten times. Its antigen is unidentified. TCRdb itself ran the PCR reads through MiXCR, one entry per CDR3 protein. The sample records about 89,000 distinct CDR3 sequences, over 15% being singletons. V lost 8 bases and J 1 base, leaving 8 bases between the germline ends. Per the germline V gene, CDR1 is SQVTM and CDR2 is ANQGSEA. The CDR3 loop spans 12 amino acids. The V and J genes are TRBV29-1 and TRBJ2-2, with TRBD1 as a possible D gene (6 bases). The sample consisted of naive CD8+ T cells from blood, with Jurkat cell RNA spiked in. Subset in this sample: FACS-sorted CD8+CD4-CCR7+CD45RA+ naive T cells. The clonotype was recovered from a human donor in good health. Some libraries in this study had Jurkat cell RNA spiked in. CDR3 bases: TGCAGCCTGACAGGGAACACCGGGGAGCTGTTTTTT. Translation: CSLTGNTGELFF.